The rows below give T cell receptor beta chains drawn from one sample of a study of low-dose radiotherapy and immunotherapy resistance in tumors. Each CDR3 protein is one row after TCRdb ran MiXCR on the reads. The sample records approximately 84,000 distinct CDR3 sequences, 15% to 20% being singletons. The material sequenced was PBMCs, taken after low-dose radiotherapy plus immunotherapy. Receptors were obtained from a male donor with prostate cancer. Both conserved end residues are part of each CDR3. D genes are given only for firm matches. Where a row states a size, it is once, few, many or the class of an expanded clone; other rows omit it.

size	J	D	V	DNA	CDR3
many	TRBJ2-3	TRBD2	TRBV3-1	TGTGCCAGCAGCCAGACTAGCGGGAGCACAGATACGCAGTATTTT	CASSQTSGSTDTQYF
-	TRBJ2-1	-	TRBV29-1	TGCAGCGTTAATTCGCAGGCTCTCTACAATGAGCAGTTCTTC	CSVNSQALYNEQFF
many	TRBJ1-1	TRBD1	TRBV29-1	TGCAGCGTTGGACAGGGGGAAACTGAAGCTTTCTTT	CSVGQGETEAFF
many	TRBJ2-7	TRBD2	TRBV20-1	TGCAGTGCCAAAGGACTAGCGGGCTCCTACGAGCAGTACTTC	CSAKGLAGSYEQYF
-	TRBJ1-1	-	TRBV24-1	TGTGCCACCGGATACAGGTGGAACACTGAAGCTTTCTTT	CATGYRWNTEAFF
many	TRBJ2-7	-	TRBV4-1	TGCGCCAGCAGCCAAGGTGGGGACCCCTCCTACGAGCAGTACTTC	CASSQGGDPSYEQYF
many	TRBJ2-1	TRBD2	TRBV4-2	TGTGCCAGCAGCCAAGATGAGAGATCGGGACTAGCGGGAGGGCAGTTCTTC	CASSQDERSGLAGGQFF
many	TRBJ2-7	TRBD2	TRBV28	TGTGCCAGCAGTTCTAGCGGCGAGGGGCTTACCTACGAGCAGTACTTC	CASSSSGEGLTYEQYF
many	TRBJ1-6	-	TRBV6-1	TGTGCCAGCAGTGAACTGGGTAGGGGTTCACCCCTCCACTTT	CASSELGRGSPLHF
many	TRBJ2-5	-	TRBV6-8	TGTGCCAGCGGTCTCCCAGCTCAAGAGACCCAGTACTTC	CASGLPAQETQYF
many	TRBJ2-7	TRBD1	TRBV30	TGTGCCTGGAGCCGACCTGGGACAGGGACCTACGAGCAGTACTTC	CAWSRPGTGTYEQYF
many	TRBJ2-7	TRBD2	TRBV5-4	TGTGCCAGCAGCTCCAGCGGGAGCTACGAGCAGTACTTC	CASSSSGSYEQYF
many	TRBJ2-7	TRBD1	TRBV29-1	TGCAGCGCCTCAGACAGGGCGGGTTACGAGCAGTACTTC	CSASDRAGYEQYF
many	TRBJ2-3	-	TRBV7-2	TGTGCCAGCAGCCTAGTGGTGGCCCGCACAGATACGCAGTATTTT	CASSLVVARTDTQYF